The 30 T cell receptor beta chains presented below share a single source sample, sequenced in a study of T-cell reconstitution after alpha-beta-depleted transplantation in children. The TCRbeta library incorporated unique molecular identifiers. From the PCR reads, TCRdb called clonotypes with MiXCR, one entry per CDR3 protein. The data hold some 240,000 distinct CDR3 sequences, with around 12% observed a single time. This specimen consisted of PBMCs from the stem cell graft donor, obtained from the stem cell graft. The receptor source for this set is a human donor who donated a stem cell graft to a child with acute lymphoblastic leukemia.

There are many counts of this clonotype. The V call is TRBV7-9, the J call TRBJ2-5, with 12 bases identical to TRBD1. V lost 7 bases and J lost 4; bases outside the gene matches: 10. Germline CDR1 and CDR2: SEHNR and FQNEAQ (reference sequence). This CDR3 is 16 amino acids long. In DNA, the CDR3 is TGTGCCAGCAACAACCGGAGGGGACAGGGGGCAGAGACCCAGTACTTC. Translated, it gives CASNNRRGQGAETQYF.

This clonotype has only a few counts. This chain joins TRBV12-3 or TRBV12-4 and TRBJ2-2; TRBD2 might be the D (6 bases). The CDR3 is 13 amino acids. Trimming took 4 bases from V and 5 from J, leaving 8 bases between them. CDR3 region: CASSSGGTGELFF. In DNA form, the CDR3 reads TGTGCCAGCAGTTCCGGGGGTACCGGGGAGCTGTTTTTT.

This clonotype was seen only a few times. The chain carries TRBV4-3 and TRBJ2-3, with 7 bases fitting TRBD2. The germline gives CDR1 LGHNA, CDR2 YSLEER. The CDR3 is 15 residues long. The junction had 5 bases not matched to a gene; V was cut back by 2 bases and J by 3 bases. This chain's CDR3 is CASSQLSGATDTQYF. Written as DNA, the CDR3 is TGCGCCAGCAGCCAATTGAGCGGGGCGACAGATACGCAGTATTTT.

This clonotype was found many times. The genes are TRBV20-1 and TRBJ2-3; 10 bases fit TRBD2. Losses at the gene ends were 1 base for V and 5 bases for J; bases not matched to a gene: 6. The germline gives CDR1 DFQATT, CDR2 SNEGSKA (reference sequence). The CDR3 spans 15 residues. The CDR3 region is CSARVLAGPQDTQYF. CDR3 DNA: TGCAGTGCTAGAGTACTAGCGGGGCCCCAAGATACGCAGTATTTT.

This clonotype appeared many times. The chain has TRBV3-1 and TRBJ2-5, with D possibly TRBD2 on 5 matching bases. The V and J ends lost 7 bases and 1 base respectively, with 13 bases between them. This CDR3 has 14 amino acids. CDR1 is LGHDT and CDR2 is YNNKEL in the germline V gene (reference sequence). DNA for the CDR3: TGTGCCAGCACCATCAGGAGCGGCCAAGAGACCCAGTACTTC. Translating it yields CASTIRSGQETQYF.

This clonotype was observed many times. The chain recombines TRBV6-5 with TRBJ1-5; 9 bases fit TRBD1. This CDR3 has 17 residues. With V trimmed by 6 bases and J by 0 bases, 9 bases remained unmatched. Germline values: CDR1 MNHEY, CDR2 SVGAGI. The CDR3 coding sequence is TGTGCCAGCAGCCTGGGACAGGGTCGATATAGCAATCAGCCCCAGCATTTT. Residues: CASSLGQGRYSNQPQHF.

There are many counts of this clonotype. The chain has TRBV29-1 and TRBJ1-1; no clear D. The CDR3 runs to 12 residues. V was pared by 0 bases and J by 7 bases, with 9 bases between. Germline-derived CDR1 and CDR2 are SQVTM and ANQGSEA. The CDR3 DNA follows: TGCAGCGTTGAAGATCTAGGTCTTGAAGCTTTCTTT. It yields the protein CSVEDLGLEAFF.

This clonotype was counted a few times. The V gene is TRBV5-5, the J gene TRBJ2-3; D might be TRBD1 (6 bases). Germline lookup yields CDR1 SGHKS and CDR2 YYEKEE (reference sequence). The V and J ends lost 0 bases and 3 bases respectively, with 17 bases between them. There are 17 residues in the CDR3. CDR3 region: CASSLAPGVRETDTQYF. As DNA, the CDR3 is TGTGCCAGCAGCTTGGCCCCAGGGGTTCGAGAGACAGATACGCAGTATTTT.

There are many counts of this clonotype. This chain joins TRBV7-9 and TRBJ1-1; D not resolved. The CDR3 is 14 amino acids. Germline lookup yields CDR1 SEHNR and CDR2 FQNEAQ (reference sequence). Trimming took 8 bases from V and 3 from J, leaving 16 bases between them. The CDR3 DNA is TGTGCCAGCGACCCGCATCGGTTAGACACTGAAGCTTTCTTT. This sequence encodes CASDPHRLDTEAFF.

This clonotype showed up many times. This chain connects TRBV11-3 to TRBJ2-2; maybe TRBD2 (6 bases). The CDR3 consists of 17 residues. V was pared by 3 bases and J by 1 base, with 15 bases between. CDR1 is SGHNT, CDR2 YENEEA, per germline. CDR3 DNA sequence: TGTGCCAGCAGCTTGGACTATTGGAATCTGAACACCGGGGAGCTGTTTTTT. Its translation: CASSLDYWNLNTGELFF.

This clonotype was seen a few times. The CDR3 spells CASSLSPPSSYNSPLHF. The CDR3 DNA reads TGTGCCAGCAGTTTATCCCCACCGAGCTCCTATAATTCACCCCTCCACTTT. The chain employs TRBV27 and TRBJ1-6; D call uncertain. V was pared by 0 bases and J by 0 bases, with 9 bases between. Per germline, CDR1 MNHEY and CDR2 SMNVEV (reference sequence). The CDR3 has 17 amino acids.

This clonotype was seen repeatedly, ten times or more. The J gene is TRBJ1-6, the V gene TRBV6-1; no clear D gene. The V end was cut by 3 bases, the J end by 9 bases, with 6 bases between. From germline, CDR1 is MNHNS and CDR2 SASEGT. The CDR3 has 12 residues. Here the CDR3 reads CASSDRASPLHF. The DNA for the CDR3 is TGTGCCAGCAGTGATCGGGCTTCACCCCTCCACTTT.

This clonotype was recorded many times. J is TRBJ2-5 and V is TRBV4-3; 10 positions agree with TRBD2. The CDR3 is 19 amino acids. The germline V gene has CDR1 LGHNA and CDR2 YSLEER. With 2 bases clipped from V and 3 bases from J, the junction kept 15 bases outside the gene matches. CDR3 nucleotide sequence: TGCGCCAGCAGCCAACTGATTGGATCTAGCGGGAGTTTAAAAGAGACCCAGTACTTC. Translation: CASSQLIGSSGSLKETQYF.

This clonotype was counted at least ten times. The gene calls are TRBV6-5 and TRBJ1-4; D gene ambiguous. The CDR3 is 14 residues long. V lost 1 base and J lost 4, with 7 bases in between. Looked up from germline, CDR1 is MNHEY and CDR2 is SVGAGI. The CDR3 spells CASSYYRSNEKLFF. In nucleotides, the CDR3 is TGTGCCAGCAGTTACTACCGGAGTAATGAAAAACTGTTTTTT.

In its sample, this clonotype was seen many times. J is TRBJ2-5 and V is TRBV5-1; D may match TRBD1 or TRBD2 (5 bases each). The CDR3 is 13 amino acids. Trimming took 2 bases from V and 2 from J, leaving 7 bases between them. CDR1 is SGHRS, CDR2 YFSETQ, per germline. CDR3 DNA: TGCGCCAGCAGCTTAGGGACGCAAGAGACCCAGTACTTC. This sequence encodes CASSLGTQETQYF.

This clonotype was found a few times. This chain connects TRBV5-4 to TRBJ2-6; no definite D call. The germline V gene encodes CDR1 SGHNT and CDR2 YYREEE (reference sequence). The V end was cut by 5 bases, the J end by 4 bases, with 10 bases between. This CDR3 has 14 residues. The CDR3 loop is CASRDLQGANVLTF. CDR3 DNA sequence: TGTGCCAGCAGAGACCTCCAGGGGGCCAACGTCCTGACTTTC. Full variable domain (remainder filled in from reference TRBV5-4 and TRBJ2-6): ETGVTQSPTHLIKTRGQQVTLRCSSQSGHNTVSWYQQALGQGPQFIFQYYREEENGRGNFPPRFSGLQFPNYSSELNVNALELDDSALYLCASRDLQGANVLTFGAGSRLTVL.

This clonotype showed up many times. Here the CDR3 reads CASSFRTGRGNTIYF. In DNA form, the CDR3 reads TGTGCCAGCAGCTTCCGGACAGGGAGGGGAAACACCATATATTTT. This chain joins TRBV7-2 and TRBJ1-3; 8 bases are a match to TRBD1. In germline, CDR1 is SGHTA, CDR2 FQGNSA. V dropped 3 bases and J dropped 4; count of bases not matched to a gene: 5. The CDR3 loop spans 15 amino acids.

This clonotype was found many times. This chain's CDR3 is CAISDSRDRYSNQPQHF. The CDR3 coding sequence is TGTGCCATCAGTGACTCCAGGGACAGATATAGCAATCAGCCCCAGCATTTT. The genes are TRBV10-3 and TRBJ1-5; 7 bases are a match to TRBD1. After removal of 3 bases from V and 0 bases from J, the junction contained 8 bases not matched to a gene. Germline V gene data show CDR1 as ENHRY and CDR2 as SYGVKD. This CDR3 has 17 residues.

This chain uses TRBV11-3 with TRBJ1-6; D not resolved. Trimming shortened V by 4 bases and J by 6 bases, and 10 bases separated the two germline ends. There are 14 residues in the CDR3. Germline V gives CDR1 SGHNT, CDR2 YENEEA. In DNA form, the CDR3 reads TGTGCCAGCAGCTCTGGATCCGCTAATTCACCCCTCCACTTT. This sequence encodes CASSSGSANSPLHF.

This clonotype was picked up many times. The CDR3 loop reads CASSPSTGEGYEQYF. CDR3 DNA sequence: TGTGCCAGCAGCCCCTCGACAGGGGAAGGGTACGAGCAGTACTTC. The rearrangement joins TRBV7-8 to TRBJ2-7; 8 bases match TRBD1. Germline CDR1 and CDR2: SGHVS and FQNEAQ. With 5 bases clipped from V and 4 bases from J, the junction kept 10 bases outside the gene matches. This CDR3 has 15 amino acids.

In this sample, this clonotype turned up once. The V and J genes are TRBV4-1 and TRBJ2-1; TRBD2 aligns across 8 bases. CDR3 length equals 15 residues. After removal of 0 bases from V and 3 bases from J, the junction contained 1 base not matched to a gene. Germline CDR1 reads MGHRA; CDR2 reads YSYEKL. Written as DNA, the CDR3 is TGCGCCAGCAGCCAAGATAGCGGGATCTACAATGAGCAGTTCTTC. Amino acid sequence: CASSQDSGIYNEQFF.

This clonotype was recorded many times. The rearrangement joins TRBV20-1 to TRBJ1-3; weak D call: TRBD1 (5 bases). CDR1 is DFQATT, CDR2 SNEGSKA, per germline (reference sequence). V was cut by 5 bases and J by 3 bases, with 14 bases left in between. This CDR3 has 14 amino acids. The DNA of the CDR3 is TGCAGTGCTCCCCGGGGGGGAATTGGAAACACCATATATTTT. Amino acids: CSAPRGGIGNTIYF.

Ten or more counts support this clonotype. This chain uses TRBV5-5 with TRBJ2-3; unclear D gene. CDR3 length: 13 amino acids. The germline V gene has CDR1 SGHKS and CDR2 YYEKEE (reference sequence). V dropped 0 bases and J dropped 5 bases, with 7 bases sitting between them. CDR3 loop: CASSLAGLDTQYF. The CDR3 DNA is TGTGCCAGCAGCTTGGCCGGGTTAGATACGCAGTATTTT.

This clonotype came up many times. This chain joins TRBV5-6 and TRBJ2-5; 8 bases match TRBD1. In germline, CDR1 is SGHDT, CDR2 YYEEEE. The length of the CDR3 is 15 residues. After removal of 4 bases from V and 5 bases from J, the junction contained 10 bases not matched to a gene. DNA for the CDR3: TGTGCCAGCAGCCAACGCGGACAGGGCGTGGAGACCCAGTACTTC. Encoded protein: CASSQRGQGVETQYF.

As regards this clonotype: Because it lacks the conserved phenylalanine or tryptophan at the end, this CDR3 is likely a read error. The limits of the CDR3 on the DNA are not certain, so only TCRdb's listed CDR3 is given. CDR3 protein: CASSQRSGFTPPL. The rearrangement links TRBV23-1 to TRBJ1-6. TRBV23-1 belongs to the ORF category, with a function that is uncertain. The length of the CDR3 is 13 amino acids, counting both ends.

This clonotype showed up many times. The CDR3 nucleotides are TGCAGTGCTCTTCGGACAGGGAGGGGTGAAAAACTGTTTTTT. Protein product: CSALRTGRGEKLFF. The chain employs TRBV20-1 and TRBJ1-4; TRBD1 matches at 8 bases. CDR1 and CDR2 from the germline V gene are DFQATT and SNEGSKA (reference sequence). Losses at the gene ends were 5 bases for V and 7 bases for J; bases not matched to a gene: 9. The CDR3 covers 14 residues.

V gene TRBV7-8 combines with J gene TRBJ1-4; the D gene is possibly TRBD1 (5 bases). This CDR3 comprises 14 residues. The ends were cut back, 2 bases at V and 7 bases at J, with 11 bases in the middle. The germline CDR1 and CDR2 sequences are SGHVS and FQNEAQ. The CDR3 here is CASSLLGTVEKLFF. CDR3 nucleotide sequence: TGTGCCAGCAGCTTACTAGGGACGGTTGAAAAACTGTTTTTT.

This clonotype was picked up many times. The chain uses TRBV6-5 and TRBJ2-3, with unresolved D. The CDR3 sequence is 16 residues long. Trimming cost V 2 bases and J 5 bases, with 17 bases left between them. Looked up from germline, CDR1 is MNHEY and CDR2 is SVGAGI. In DNA form, the CDR3 reads TGTGCCAGCAGTTACAGATTATCCGGCGTTGGAGATACGCAGTATTTT. The encoded protein is CASSYRLSGVGDTQYF.

This clonotype was seen many times. The V and J genes are TRBV7-2 and TRBJ2-1; TRBD2 matches at 7 bases. There are 13 residues in the CDR3. The J segment lost 7 bases and the V segment lost 3 bases, leaving 3 bases of the junction unmatched. Germline CDR1 is SGHTA and CDR2 is FQGNSA. The CDR3 sequence is CASSLRELNEQFF. Written as DNA, the CDR3 is TGTGCCAGCAGCTTGCGGGAGTTAAATGAGCAGTTCTTC.

This clonotype was counted at least ten times. This chain connects TRBV6-6 to TRBJ1-1; the D gene is possibly TRBD1 (5 bases). The CDR3 contains 12 residues. Per germline, CDR1 MNHNY and CDR2 SVGAGI (reference sequence). The germline V and J ends were trimmed by 8 bases and 5 bases, with 12 bases remaining between them. This CDR3 is CASPGDATEAFF. The CDR3 DNA reads TGTGCCAGCCCCGGGGACGCTACTGAAGCTTTCTTT.